This is a list of T cell receptor beta chains from one sample in a study of T cell responses to AZD1222 COVID-19 vaccine. Assay used: immunoSEQ multiplex PCR; TCRdb lists only in-frame clones, some missing. The data contain roughly 150,000 clones, around 89% of them singletons. The material sequenced was peripheral blood, taken 28 days after the second AZD1222 dose. These receptors were obtained from an adult who received the AZD1222 COVID-19 vaccine. CDR3s include the opening cysteine and the closing phenylalanine or tryptophan. A D gene is named only where the DNA matches it firmly. Clone size appears in some rows only: once, few, many, or a class for an expanded clone.

j_gene: TRBJ1-5; v_gene: TRBV7-2; d_gene: -; abundance: once; CDR3aa: CASSLRPQGVPQPQHF; CDR3nt: TGTGCCAGCAGCCTTAGACCGCAAGGAGTGCCTCAGCCCCAGCATTTT
j_gene: TRBJ1-3; v_gene: TRBV13; d_gene: -; abundance: -; CDR3aa: CASSSAAGRNTIYF; CDR3nt: TGTGCCAGCAGCTCTGCGGCAGGGAGAAACACCATATATTTT
j_gene: TRBJ2-7; v_gene: TRBV6-5; d_gene: -; abundance: once; CDR3aa: CASSYSWGTEQYF; CDR3nt: TGTGCCAGCAGTTACTCTTGGGGGACCGAGCAGTACTTC
j_gene: TRBJ2-7; v_gene: TRBV28; d_gene: TRBD1; abundance: -; CDR3aa: CASSLGLGTAYEQYF; CDR3nt: TGTGCCAGCAGTTTAGGGTTAGGGACAGCTTACGAGCAGTACTTC
j_gene: TRBJ1-5; v_gene: TRBV19; d_gene: -; abundance: once; CDR3aa: CASMPGHGNQPQHF; CDR3nt: TGTGCCAGTATGCCGGGGCACGGTAATCAGCCCCAGCATTTT
j_gene: TRBJ2-2; v_gene: TRBV2; d_gene: -; abundance: -; CDR3aa: CASTPTEAGELFF; CDR3nt: TGTGCCAGCACCCCGACAGAGGCCGGGGAGCTGTTTTTT
j_gene: TRBJ1-5; v_gene: TRBV10-3; d_gene: -; abundance: -; CDR3aa: CAIGGTELNQPQHF; CDR3nt: TGTGCCATCGGGGGGACGGAGCTCAATCAGCCCCAGCATTTT
j_gene: TRBJ2-1; v_gene: TRBV4-2; d_gene: TRBD2; abundance: -; CDR3aa: CASSQGLAGDSYNEQFF; CDR3nt: TGTGCCAGCAGCCAGGGACTAGCGGGGGACTCCTACAATGAGCAGTTCTTC
j_gene: TRBJ1-6; v_gene: TRBV18; d_gene: -; abundance: -; CDR3aa: CASRSSYNSPLHF; CDR3nt: TGTGCCAGTCGGAGCTCCTATAATTCACCCCTCCACTTT
j_gene: TRBJ1-4; v_gene: TRBV19; d_gene: -; abundance: -; CDR3aa: CASSVNHGTSNEKLFF; CDR3nt: TGTGCCAGTAGTGTTAACCACGGGACGTCTAATGAAAAACTGTTTTTT
j_gene: TRBJ1-6; v_gene: TRBV10-3; d_gene: TRBD1; abundance: few; CDR3aa: CAISGDRAPNSPLHF; CDR3nt: TGTGCCATCAGCGGAGACAGGGCCCCAAATTCACCCCTCCACTTT